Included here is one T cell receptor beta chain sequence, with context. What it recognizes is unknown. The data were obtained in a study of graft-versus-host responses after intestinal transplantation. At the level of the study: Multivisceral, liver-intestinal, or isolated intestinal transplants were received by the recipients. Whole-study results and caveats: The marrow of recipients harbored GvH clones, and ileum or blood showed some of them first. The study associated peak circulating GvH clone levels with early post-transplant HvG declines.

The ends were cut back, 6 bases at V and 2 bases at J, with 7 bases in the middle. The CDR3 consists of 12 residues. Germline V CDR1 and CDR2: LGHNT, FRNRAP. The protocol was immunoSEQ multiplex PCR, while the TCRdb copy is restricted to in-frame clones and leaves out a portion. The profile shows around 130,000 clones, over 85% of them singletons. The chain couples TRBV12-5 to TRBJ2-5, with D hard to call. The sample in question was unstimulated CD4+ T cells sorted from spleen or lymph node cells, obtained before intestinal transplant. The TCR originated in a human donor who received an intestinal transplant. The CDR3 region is CASGNLQETQYF. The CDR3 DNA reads TGTGCTAGTGGGAACCTTCAAGAGACCCAGTACTTC.